This TCR beta chain was recorded in a study of vaccination effects on CD4 cells after COVID-19. Study observations and caveats: Late post-vaccination, clones induced by infection and those induced by vaccine underwent marked clonal contraction.

As for this clone: Its antigen is unknown.

Upon completion of 10 to 11 days in culture, CD4+ T cells were isolated. All study participants received two doses of BNT162b2 or mRNA-1273 vaccine. Sequencing was performed with immunoSEQ multiplex PCR; in TCRdb, only in-frame clones are kept and a portion is missing. The sample gives approximately 47,000 clones, about 70% of which show up once; about 7% is in the top ten. The sequence came from a human donor who received a COVID-19 vaccine. This specimen consisted of CD4+ T cells from PBMCs cultured without peptide, obtained after COVID-19 vaccination.

In DNA, the CDR3 is TGCAGCGCCCTACAGGGCCTGAACACTGAAGCTTTCTTT. The encoded protein is CSALQGLNTEAFF. The gene calls are TRBV29-1 and TRBJ1-1; perhaps TRBD1 as D (6 bases). This CDR3 spans 13 amino acids. The germline V gene has CDR1 SQVTM and CDR2 ANQGSEA. V was shortened by 7 bases and J by 0 bases, with 12 bases between the two germline ends.